The source of this T cell receptor (beta chain) is a study of T-cell reconstitution after alpha-beta-depleted transplantation in children. The library targeted TCRbeta and was prepared with unique molecular identifiers. TCRdb reanalysed the PCR reads using MiXCR and keeps one entry per CDR3 protein. This sample has approximately 300,000 distinct CDR3 sequences; 11% occur once, and the top ten carry 20% to 30%. The germline gives CDR1 SGHNT, CDR2 YYREEE (reference sequence). V lost 2 bases and J 7 bases, leaving 12 bases between the germline ends. This CDR3 is 13 amino acids long. The sample here was peripheral blood, taken 180 days after TCRalphabeta/CD19-depleted stem cell transplant. The chain employs TRBV5-4 and TRBJ2-5; the D gene is possibly TRBD2 (5 bases). This TCR was sampled from a male patient aged 2-10 years who had a stem cell transplant for chronic granulomatous disease, so the T cells may come from the graft donor. This CDR3 is CASSLSGSGTQYF. CDR3 bases: TGTGCCAGCAGCTTATCGGGGTCCGGGACCCAGTACTTC.